This T cell receptor (beta chain) was found in a study of blood T cell repertoires in COVID-19. Per the original methods: Cell counts per sample came from amplifying reference gene primers. Produced via immunoSEQ multiplex PCR; TCRdb's table is partial and in-frame only. V and J calls and clone size are given by that table; D and trimming were obtained from the DNA. The table includes about 190,000 clones, more than 85% detected once. This CDR3 region has 13 residues. The V end lost 3 bases, the J end lost 2 bases, and 8 bases lay between the germline ends. CDR1 and CDR2 from the germline V gene are MDHEN and SYDVKM.

The chain joins TRBV28 to TRBJ2-7, with D possibly TRBD1 on 5 matching bases. Specimen: peripheral blood. The TCR comes from a young man with acute or convalescent COVID-19. CDR3 sequence reads: CASSFQGTYEQYF. In DNA form, the CDR3 reads TGTGCCAGCAGTTTCCAGGGTACCTACGAGCAGTACTTC.